This T cell receptor (beta chain) was found in a study of cytomegalovirus exposure and HLA in healthy donors (TCRdb year 2017). Some background on the complete study: In an earlier analysis of under 750 of the donors, less than 350 Gb of sequence data and 100 million or so unique TCR beta sequences from about 179 million T cells were reported. HLA typing covered class I and class II loci at four-digit resolution. Of the roughly 400 genotyped donors, more than 75% were placed in the genetic ancestry cluster associated with self-reported Caucasian donors. Every repertoire in the discovery cohort had been generated on one and the same sequencing platform. To predict cytomegalovirus infection status, the study brought together high-throughput TCR immunosequencing, statistical association of individual TCRs with disease status, and machine learning. A later analysis re-analyzed previously published TCR beta repertoires from about 600 donors and added high-resolution HLA genotyping to study TCR occurrence patterns. A separate validation cohort of roughly 120 different subjects was used in addition to the roughly 720-subject first cohort. In a later genetic analysis, genome-wide SNP genotypes for about 55% of the roughly 700 donors were used, and that subset was treated as a discovery cohort. On average, 235,054 unique TCR beta nucleotide sequences were sequenced per donor among 398 genotyped donors of the cohort, with 15% to 20% of those sequences being non-productive. The T cell repertoires of under 700 subjects were profiled by immunosequencing and related to cytomegalovirus serostatus. Because of strong linkage in the cohort, five DR-DQ haplotypes were treated as single units for association and clustering. The later analysis used no new phenotypic data to find candidate immune exposures, relying instead on TCR beta sequences and their occurrence across donors. Typing coverage varied by locus: roughly 620-630 donors for A, B, C, DRB1 and DQB1; roughly 520 for DQA1; over 600 for DPA1; fewer than 480 for DPB1. An earlier analysis of nearly 600 of the donors applied high-throughput TCR beta sequencing to assess whether each TCR beta V gene segment acted as functional or pseudogenic. Alongside the repertoire data, information on donor age, sex, ethnicity and CMV serostatus was compiled. The study aimed to test whether signatures of past pathogen exposure could be identified by cataloging public T cell receptors. Approximately 310 gigabases of sequencing data and around 80 million unique TCR sequences made up an early release that covered approximately 620 HLA-typed donors.

The paper's findings and limits, for the study overall: The sequencing pipeline was judged likely to have produced a cluster of highly shared sequence variants as a technical artifact. Specific HLA alleles were associated with 15,000 to 20,000 TCR beta sequences at a false discovery rate of 0.05 in a later analysis. In a later analysis, HLA-associated TCR beta chains were found to be more clonally expanded and to have lower generation probabilities than equally common non-associated chains. Because HLA typing was missing for some donors at each locus, association tests included only the typed subset. When HLA alleles, especially DR and DQ, strongly co-occurred, TCR associations were difficult to assign to individual alleles. The cohort was sequenced for TCR beta chains only, and without alpha or paired-chain data the features that could be detected were limited. V-gene and J-gene trimming of TCR beta chains was associated with a missense DCLRE1C variant in a later genetic analysis, and the association was replicated in an independent cohort. Cytomegalovirus status was reported to be diagnosed by the classifier with high specificity and sensitivity in both the original and validation cohorts. A further reported finding was that TCR beta sequences accurately predicted the HLA-A and HLA-B alleles for most subjects in the first cohort. Because counts were too low, about 18 rarely observed V segments, including chromosome 9 orphons, were excluded from the earlier analysis of fewer than 650 of the donors. In vitro tests confirmed that a few of the cytomegalovirus-associated TCR beta chains recognize cytomegalovirus antigens. Correlated functional status among segregating V segments might be attributable to linkage disequilibrium, but an unknown experimental factor could not be ruled out. A later analysis found that most CMV-associated TCR beta chains appeared HLA-restricted, with HLA associations seemingly driven largely by CMV exposure. Roughly uniform sequencing depth across donors was assumed in presence/absence analyses, although this assumption may not hold. In a later analysis, the rate of TCR association differed among HLA loci, with DRB1 alleles having the most associated TCRs and HLA-C alleles having the fewest. The authors suggested that the approach could potentially be extended to other disease states and immunological phenotypes. The only immune exposure information available for the cohort was CMV serostatus. Several of the top co-occurrence clusters appeared to be linked to parvovirus B19, influenza, CMV and Epstein-Barr virus, according to a later analysis. In a later genetic analysis, fewer N-insertions in productive TCRs were reported among donors in an Asian-associated ancestry cluster than the approximately 630-donor mean. The study gave a list of under 200 TCR beta chains associated with cytomegalovirus. Some IMGT-functional V segments, including TRBV6-2 and TRBV6-3, could not be told apart with the 87-base-pair reads, so those segments were excluded. In an earlier analysis of approximately 590 of the donors, most TCR beta V segments were observed in productive rearrangements about 87% or about 30% of the time, broadly matching IMGT annotations. Across donors, most TCR sequences were observed very rarely, whereas some public TCRs were present in many individuals.

Library preparation was by the immunoSEQ multiplex PCR assay. A mixture of 60 forward primers for TCR Vbeta segments and 13 reverse primers for TCR Jbeta segments was used in the multiplex PCR. The CDR3 region of rearranged TCR beta genes was amplified from genomic DNA by a multiplex PCR assay. On the Illumina HiSeq System, the amplified TCR beta libraries were sequenced as 87-base-pair reads. For the original study's pipeline: In a later analysis, 77 million or so unique TCR beta chains were counted across the approximately 640 repertoires, and approximately 11 million of these chains were shared by at least two donors. A nearest-neighbor algorithm error-corrected the raw reads and collapsed the reads into unique sequences, merging closely related sequences to remove PCR and sequencing errors. V, D and J gene segments were assigned by aligning CDR3 sequences to IMGT reference sequences. For a sequence to be retained, a match of at least six nucleotides was required to both a V gene segment and a J gene segment. A rearrangement counted as productive if the CDR3 had no stop codons and remained in frame with V and J, and every other rearrangement counted as non-productive. CDR3 was defined according to IMGT convention as the region running from the second conserved V-encoded cysteine to the conserved J-encoded phenylalanine. The earlier analysis of 550 to 650 of the donors excluded any sequence lacking an unambiguous match to a single V gene segment. An earlier analysis of 587 of the donors classified V segments as functional when productive rearrangements were above 56.7% and as segregating when the standard deviation between donors was above 5%. A statistical classification framework was built for diagnosing cytomegalovirus status from the catalog of TCR beta chain sequences. A later analysis assigned V and J genes by comparing TCR nucleotide sequences with IMGT/GENE-DB human TR gene sequences. Using the TCRdist pipeline, a later analysis assigned CDR3 sequences along with most-parsimonious VDJ recombination scenarios. In a later analysis, every TCR beta chain was defined by the combination of its CDR3 amino acid sequence and its V-gene family, and reads without a unique V-gene family were dropped. In a later analysis, approximately 640 highly shared, low-generation-probability nucleotide sequences were removed to address suspected cross-contamination and a sequencing artifact. A later analysis calculated a clonal expansion index for each public chain from normalized within-repertoire ranks of inferred template counts. In a later analysis, generation probabilities were computed with a VDJ recombination model fitted to out-of-frame rearrangements, and the resulting probabilities were checked against IGoR. In a later analysis, TCR-TCR, TCR-HLA and TCR-CMV co-occurrence was scored with hypergeometric tests, and a repertoire-size bias correction was applied to TCR pairs. To estimate false discovery rates, a later analysis permuted the HLA or CMV assignments 20 times. In a later analysis, co-occurring TCRs were grouped with DBSCAN, and TCRdist sequence similarity was added when clustering was performed within HLA-allele-positive subsets. Co-occurrence clustering excluded repertoires with fewer than 30,000 or more than 120,000 public chains, plus five with anomalous nucleotide sharing. Not all clones reach the TCRdb copy of this immuneACCESS table, which keeps in-frame sequences only. Checked studies attribute under half of the gap to unresolved V genes and leave the rest unexplained. V, J and clone size derive from that table, while D and trimming were established from the DNA sequence. The sample table contains 68,000 or so clones; only one count was recorded for around four fifths of them. About 4.7% of the sample comes from the top ten.

On this clone: Which antigen it targets is not known. Base-call qualities are not available, and no considerably larger clone is one nucleotide away.

The cohort was made up of 650 to 700 healthy bone marrow donors. All cohort members were sampled while nominally healthy, although unrecorded immune exposures were likely present. The donor tested CMV seronegative, placing the donor among the 352 seronegative members of the cohort. A peripheral blood sample was collected from each donor, and TCR beta sequencing was performed on peripheral blood mononuclear cells. Genomic DNA extraction from the blood cell samples was performed with the Qiagen DNeasy Blood Extraction Kit. CDR1 and CDR2 are read off the germline V gene (reference sequence) as LNHDA and SQIVND. Spanning cysteine to phenylalanine, the CDR3 consists of 14 amino acids. Only the CDR3 DNA stays, 42 bases, in frame from base 1. Clipping removes 3 bases from V and 6 bases from J, with 4 as the unmatched junction base count.

This receptor was obtained from a woman aged 30 to 39 in good health and CMV-seronegative. Recombination connected TRBV19 to TRBJ1-5; 8 bases in the junction line up with TRBD1. The specimen was PBMCs. The sequenced DNA is TGTGCCAGTAGTATCGACAGGGGTCCTCAGCCCCAGCATTTT. This yields the protein CASSIDRGPQPQHF. With the portions outside the CDR3 filled from the reference TRBV19 and TRBJ1-5 genes, the complete variable region becomes DGGITQSPKYLFRKEGQNVTLSCEQNLNHDAMYWYRQDPGQGLRLIYYSQIVNDFQKGDIAEGYSVSREKKESFPLTVTSAQKNPTAFYLCASSIDRGPQPQHFGDGTRLSIL.